These 8 T cell receptor beta chains came from one sample sequenced in a study of T cells in Graves' hyperthyroidism and ophthalmopathy. RNA transcripts served as the template for amplifying TCR beta CDR3 regions. A set of HTBI primers served as the primers for a first-round RT-PCR of the TCR CDR3. TCRdb processed the multiplex PCR reads anew with MiXCR; each CDR3 protein has one entry. This table holds about 590,000 distinct CDR3 sequences, approximately 15% found once. The sequencing sample was made of blood. All receptors come from a woman younger than 35 with Graves' ophthalmopathy.

This clonotype was picked up a small number of times. This chain connects TRBV19 to TRBJ2-1, with TRBD2 identical over 11 bases. Germline assignment: CDR1 LNHDA and CDR2 SQIVND (reference sequence). With 5 bases clipped from V and 0 bases from J, the junction kept 3 bases outside the gene matches. CDR3 size: 16 residues. Written as DNA, the CDR3 is TGTGCCAGTAGTCGTAGCGGGGGGGGCTCCTACAATGAGCAGTTCTTC. Amino acid sequence: CASSRSGGGSYNEQFF.

The V call is TRBV14, the J call TRBJ2-7; 9 bases agree with TRBD2. V shed 2 bases, J shed 2 bases, and the junction held 7 bases outside the gene matches. CDR1 and CDR2 (germline): SGHDN, FVKESK. This CDR3 has 16 residues. CDR3 protein: CASSQSRLAGPYEQYF. The DNA of the CDR3 is TGTGCCAGCAGCCAAAGTCGCCTAGCGGGGCCCTACGAGCAGTACTTC.

This clonotype has more than one count but fewer than ten. One end of the junction fails to match germline, which may point to a read error. The V gene is TRBV5-1, the J gene TRBJ1-2; perhaps TRBD1 as D (5 bases). There are 13 residues in the CDR3. Germline values: CDR1 SGHRS, CDR2 YFSETQ. CDR3 sequence (DNA): TGTGCCAGCAGCACGACAGTAATCGATGGCTACACCTTC. This codes for CASSTTVIDGYTF.

This clonotype showed up many times. The chain links TRBV7-9 to TRBJ2-7, with 12 bases that match TRBD1. Germline values: CDR1 SEHNR, CDR2 FQNEAQ (reference sequence). The CDR3 length is 16 residues. J gave up 5 bases and V 2 bases, and 7 bases lay outside the gene matches. The CDR3 loop reads CASSLMGQGAIDEQYF. The CDR3 coding sequence is TGTGCCAGCAGCTTAATGGGACAGGGGGCAATTGACGAGCAGTACTTC.

The chain carries TRBV18 and TRBJ2-4; a possible D gene is TRBD1 (5 bases). This CDR3 comprises 16 residues. Trimming removed 0 bases from V and 1 base from J, with 10 bases in between. The germline gives CDR1 KGHSH, CDR2 LQKENI. Here the CDR3 reads CASSPPGQGAKNIQYF. The CDR3 DNA reads TGTGCCAGCTCACCACCGGGGCAAGGGGCCAAAAACATTCAGTACTTC. Combining the CDR3 with reference TRBV18 and TRBJ2-4 gives the whole variable domain NAGVMQNPRHLVRRRGQEARLRCSPMKGHSHVYWYRQLPEEGLKFMVYLQKENIIDESGMPKERFSAEFPKEGPSILRIQQVVRGDSAAYFCASSPPGQGAKNIQYFGAGTRLSVL.

This clonotype was observed at least ten times. The chain is built from TRBV3-1 and TRBJ1-2; D remains ambiguous. This CDR3 spans 12 amino acids. The V end lost 2 bases, the J end lost 8 bases, and 9 bases lay between the germline ends. Germline V gene data show CDR1 as LGHDT and CDR2 as YNNKEL (reference sequence). DNA for the CDR3: TGTGCCAGCAGCCAAATGGAGAACGGCTACACCTTC. It codes for CASSQMENGYTF.

This clonotype was observed many times. The rearrangement joins TRBV28 to TRBJ1-1; TRBD1 matches at 9 bases. V lost 4 bases and J lost 1; bases outside the gene matches: 10. The CDR3 totals 17 residues. The germline V gene has CDR1 MDHEN and CDR2 SYDVKM. The CDR3 spells CASSSRPGTGRNTEAFF. DNA of the CDR3: TGTGCCAGCAGTTCTCGTCCCGGGACAGGGAGGAACACTGAAGCTTTCTTT.

In this sample, this clonotype turned up many times. The chain carries TRBV20-1 and TRBJ2-3; TRBD2 matches 9 bases. V lost 5 bases and J lost 5; bases outside the gene matches: 11. CDR1 is DFQATT, CDR2 SNEGSKA, per germline (reference sequence). CDR3 length: 15 amino acids. The CDR3, as DNA: TGCAGTGCTCAAGTGGCGGGAGGGCCCGGAGATACGCAGTATTTT. It yields the protein CSAQVAGGPGDTQYF.